The clone carrying this T cell receptor (beta chain) showed up many times. The sample originates from a study of T-cell reconstitution after alpha-beta-depleted transplantation in children. Trimming took off 4 bases at V and 1 base at J, with 15 bases between the two ends. The CDR3 is 16 residues long. Germline V gene data show CDR1 as SGHRS and CDR2 as YFSETQ. Unique molecular identifiers were incorporated when the TCRbeta library was constructed. Using its own MiXCR run on the PCR reads, TCRdb lists one record per CDR3 protein. The sample yields about 230,000 distinct CDR3 sequences, approximately 9.7% seen once.

The chain has TRBV5-1 and TRBJ1-3; D remains ambiguous. Sequencing used PBMCs from the stem cell graft donor, obtained from the stem cell graft. This clonotype was obtained from a human donor who donated a stem cell graft to a child with SCID. The CDR3 loop reads CASSREGWGSGNTIYF. CDR3 DNA sequence: TGCGCCAGCAGCCGAGAAGGTTGGGGATCTGGAAACACCATATATTTT.